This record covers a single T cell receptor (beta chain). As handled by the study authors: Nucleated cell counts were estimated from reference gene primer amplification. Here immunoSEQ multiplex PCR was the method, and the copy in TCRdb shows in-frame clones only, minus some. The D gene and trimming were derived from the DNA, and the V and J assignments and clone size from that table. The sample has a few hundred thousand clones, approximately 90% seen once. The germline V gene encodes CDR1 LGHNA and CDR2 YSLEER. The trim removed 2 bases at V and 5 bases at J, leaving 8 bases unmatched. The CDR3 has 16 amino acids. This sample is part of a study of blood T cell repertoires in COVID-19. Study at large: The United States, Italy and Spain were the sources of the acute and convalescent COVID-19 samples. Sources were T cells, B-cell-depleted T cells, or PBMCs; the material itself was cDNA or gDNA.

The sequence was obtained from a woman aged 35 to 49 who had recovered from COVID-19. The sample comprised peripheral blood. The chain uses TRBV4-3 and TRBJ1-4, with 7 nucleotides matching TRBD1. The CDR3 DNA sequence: TGCGCCAGCAGCCAATCTCCGGGACAGATGAATGAAAAACTGTTTTTT. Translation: CASSQSPGQMNEKLFF.